The following is a T cell receptor beta chain sequence with its context. Its antigen is unidentified. The data originate from a study of cytotoxic CD8 clonotypes in ibrutinib-treated CLL. The wider study: Response samples came after a median roughly 11 months of treatment, range 6 to 36.

The CDR3 covers 13 residues. The junction had 8 bases not matched to a gene; V was cut back by 8 bases and J by 5 bases. Germline values: CDR1 GTSNPN, CDR2 SVGIG (reference sequence). General study points: Clonality went higher at ibrutinib response and then dropped back toward baseline at progression.

Here immunoSEQ multiplex PCR was the method, and the copy in TCRdb shows in-frame clones only, minus some. The repertoire holds roughly 150,000 clones, approximately 80% seen once, with over 4.5% in the top ten. The rearrangement links TRBV30 to TRBJ2-2; 7 nucleotides agree with TRBD1. The specimen was PBMCs, collected after 24 months of ibrutinib treatment. This clonotype originated in a human donor with chronic lymphocytic leukemia. This CDR3 reads CATGDRRTGELFF. The CDR3 DNA reads as TGTGCCACCGGGGACAGACGGACCGGGGAGCTGTTTTTT.